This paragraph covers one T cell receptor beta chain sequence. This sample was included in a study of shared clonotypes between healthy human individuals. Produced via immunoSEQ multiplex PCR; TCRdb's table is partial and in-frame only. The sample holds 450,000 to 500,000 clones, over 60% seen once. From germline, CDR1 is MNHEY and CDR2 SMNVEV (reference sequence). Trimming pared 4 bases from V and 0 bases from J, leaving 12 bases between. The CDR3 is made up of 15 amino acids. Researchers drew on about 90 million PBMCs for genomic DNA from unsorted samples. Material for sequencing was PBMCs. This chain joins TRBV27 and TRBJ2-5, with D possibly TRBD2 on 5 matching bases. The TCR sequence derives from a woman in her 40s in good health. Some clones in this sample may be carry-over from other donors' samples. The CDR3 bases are TGTGCCAGCAGTTACGGGATAGCATACCAAGAGACCCAGTACTTC. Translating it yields CASSYGIAYQETQYF.